The 27 T cell receptor beta chains below all came from one sample that was sequenced in a study of T cell repertoires in cytomegalovirus infection. TCRdb redid the calling of the reads with MiXCR, one entry per CDR3 protein. Counted here are about 280,000 distinct CDR3 sequences, around 20% occurring once; the ten biggest clones make up approximately 19%. No antigen is known for these receptors. The sequenced sample was cultured PBMCs, obtained from culture after CMV antigen stimulation. The receptor source for this set is a human donor in good health (CMV status not recorded). Some clones in this sample may be carry-over from other donors' samples.

This clonotype has just a few counts. The genes are TRBV5-1 and TRBJ1-2, with 8 bases fitting TRBD1. CDR1 and CDR2 from the germline V gene are SGHRS and YFSETQ. V was pared by 0 bases and J by 7 bases, with 5 bases of the junction left unmatched. The CDR3 spans 14 residues. The CDR3 coding sequence is TGCGCCAGCAGCTTGGAGCAGGGGGCGAGTGGCTACACCTTC. This codes for CASSLEQGASGYTF.

This clonotype occurred many times. The chain has TRBV7-6 and TRBJ1-6; 7 nucleotides agree with TRBD1. CDR1 and CDR2 from the germline V gene are SGHVS and FNYEAQ. After removal of 5 bases from V and 9 bases from J, the junction contained 7 bases not matched to a gene. The CDR3 spans 14 residues. The CDR3 here is CASSVGQKGSPLHF. CDR3 DNA sequence: TGTGCCAGCAGCGTGGGACAGAAGGGTTCACCCCTCCACTTT.

The chain links TRBV6-5 to TRBJ1-1; D may be TRBD1 (5 bases). This CDR3 comprises 17 residues. Germline values: CDR1 MNHEY, CDR2 SVGAGI. V dropped 4 bases and J dropped 0 bases, with 18 bases sitting between them. In DNA, the CDR3 is TGTGCCAGCAGTTCAATTTTCCAGGGATACATGAACACTGAAGCTTTCTTT. Translating it yields CASSSIFQGYMNTEAFF.

There are many counts of this clonotype. The chain employs TRBV7-2 and TRBJ2-3, with 9 bases identical to TRBD2. The CDR3 spans 15 residues. Germline CDR1 is SGHTA and CDR2 is FQGNSA. Losses at the gene ends were 4 bases for V and 2 bases for J; bases not matched to a gene: 4. CDR3 sequence reads: CASSSGLAHTDTQYF. CDR3 sequence (DNA): TGTGCCAGCAGCTCGGGACTAGCACACACAGATACGCAGTATTTT.

As concerns this clonotype: This sequence may be a read error, since a much larger clone differs from it by one base. The gene calls are TRBV7-2 and TRBJ2-1; D is undetermined. V was clipped by 5 bases and J by 5 bases, with 10 bases between them. This CDR3 contains 13 residues. Germline V CDR1 and CDR2: SGHTA, FQGNSA. The CDR3 region has the DNA TGTGCCAGCAGCCGCGTCCCCGACAATGAGCAGTTCTTC. Protein product: CASSRVPDNEQFF.

This clonotype was observed at least ten times. The gene calls are TRBV7-2 and TRBJ2-7; 7 bases fit TRBD1. The CDR3 is 14 residues long. The germline gives CDR1 SGHTA, CDR2 FQGNSA. The V and J ends lost 1 base and 5 bases, in that order; junction bases with no gene match: 5. The CDR3 DNA is TGTGCCAGCAGCTTAGGGACAGGACGGAACGAGCAGTACGTC. Protein sequence: CASSLGTGRNEQYV.

The chain joins TRBV6-6 to TRBJ1-5; TRBD1 is a possible D gene (6 bases). CDR3 length: 15 amino acids. Germline loops: CDR1 MNHNY, CDR2 SVGAGI (reference sequence). V lost 6 bases and J lost 4, with 16 bases in between. CDR3 nucleotide sequence: TGTGCCAGCAGAACGGGGGGCCAGGGAAATCAGCCCCAGCATTTT. It translates to CASRTGGQGNQPQHF.

This clonotype appeared a few times. CDR3 in amino acids: CAVSIRGSGNQPQHF. In DNA, the CDR3 is TGTGCCGTCTCCATCAGGGGAAGTGGCAATCAGCCCCAGCATTTT. This chain joins TRBV6-2 or TRBV6-3 and TRBJ1-5, with D possibly being TRBD1 (6 bases). Trimming took off 11 bases at V and 2 bases at J, with 19 bases between the two ends. Per germline, CDR1 MNHEY and CDR2 SVGEGT. The CDR3 length is 15 residues.

The rearrangement links TRBV24-1 to TRBJ2-2; D assignment may be TRBD1 or TRBD2 (5 bases each). This CDR3 has 13 amino acids. Germline V gene sequence: CDR1 KGHDR, CDR2 SFDVKD. Deletions cut 9 bases from V and 1 base from J, with 8 bases between. CDR3 loop: CATGTRNTGELFF. Here the CDR3 DNA reads TGTGCCACCGGGACCAGGAACACCGGGGAGCTGTTTTTT.

This clonotype was seen repeatedly, ten times or more. This chain links TRBV7-9 with TRBJ2-6; 8 bases align to TRBD1. The junction had 5 bases not matched to a gene; V was cut back by 5 bases and J by 2 bases. Germline CDR1 and CDR2: SEHNR and FQNEAQ (reference sequence). This CDR3 comprises 16 residues. The CDR3 coding sequence is TGTGCCAGCAGCGCATCAGGGGGCGCTGGGGCCAACGTCCTGACTTTC. Translation gives CASSASGGAGANVLTF.

The CDR3 spells CASSSVQGSGYTF. The DNA of the CDR3 is TGTGCCAGCAGCTCTGTACAGGGCTCTGGCTACACCTTC. The gene calls are TRBV2 and TRBJ1-2; tentative D call: TRBD1 (6 bases). This CDR3 comprises 13 residues. The V gene lost 6 bases and the J gene lost 7 bases, with 15 bases spanning the gap. Germline values: CDR1 SNHLY, CDR2 FYNNEI. The full variable domain, completed using reference TRBV2 and TRBJ1-2, is EPEVTQTPSHQVTQMGQEVILRCVPISNHLYFYWYRQILGQKVEFLVSFYNNEISEKSEIFDDQFSVERPDGSNFTLKIRSTKLEDSAMYFCASSSVQGSGYTFGSGTRLTVV.

V gene TRBV7-9 combines with J gene TRBJ2-1, with 13 bases fitting TRBD2. The CDR3 loop spans 14 amino acids. In germline, CDR1 is SEHNR, CDR2 FQNEAQ (reference sequence). The trim removed 1 base at V and 15 bases at J, leaving 6 bases unmatched. CDR3 DNA: TGTGCCAGCAGCTTAGGACTAGCGGGAGGCGCGGGGTTCTTC. This gives the protein CASSLGLAGGAGFF.

The genes are TRBV5-1 and TRBJ1-2, with D unresolved. The germline V gene has CDR1 SGHRS and CDR2 YFSETQ. The CDR3 extends over 13 amino acids. Trimming left V 4 bases short and J 6 bases short, with 13 bases between. The CDR3 nucleotides are TGCGCCAGCAGCCCGGACCGGGAGAATGGCTACACCTTC. Amino acid sequence: CASSPDRENGYTF.

The rearrangement joins TRBV19 to TRBJ2-2; D possibly corresponds to TRBD2 (6 bases). This CDR3 spans 14 amino acids. Trimming took 5 bases from V and 6 from J, leaving 13 bases between them. Germline CDR1 and CDR2: LNHDA and SQIVND (reference sequence). The CDR3 protein is CASSGGLSPGELFF. The DNA for the CDR3 is TGTGCCAGTAGTGGGGGACTCTCCCCCGGGGAGCTGTTTTTT.

This rearrangement joins TRBV13 to TRBJ1-6; 9 bases line up with TRBD1. The CDR3 runs to 19 residues. The germline V gene has CDR1 PRHDT and CDR2 FYEKMQ (reference sequence). With V trimmed by 5 bases and J by 2 bases, 13 bases remained unmatched. The CDR3 DNA follows: TGTGCCAGCAGCCGGGCGGGACAGGGATTCGATGCCTATAATTCACCCCTCCACTTT. Encoded protein: CASSRAGQGFDAYNSPLHF.

The chain is built from TRBV28 and TRBJ2-7, with 7 nucleotides matching TRBD2. CDR1 is MDHEN, CDR2 SYDVKM, per germline. The V and J ends lost 2 bases and 3 bases, in that order; junction bases with no gene match: 10. The CDR3 runs 16 residues. The CDR3 DNA sequence: TGTGCCAGCAGTTTACCCCAGAGAAGCGGGAACTACGAGCAGTACTTC. This sequence encodes CASSLPQRSGNYEQYF. Looking up the rest from reference TRBV28 and TRBJ2-7 gives the full variable domain: DVKVTQSSRYLVKRTGEKVFLECVQDMDHENMFWYRQDPGLGLRLIYFSYDVKMKEKGDIPEGYSVSREKKERFSLILESASTNQTSMYLCASSLPQRSGNYEQYFGPGTRLTVT.

This clonotype was counted many times. The V and J genes are TRBV7-2 and TRBJ1-3; unclear D gene. The germline V gene encodes CDR1 SGHTA and CDR2 FQGNSA. V was shortened by 1 base and J by 0 bases, with 7 bases between the two germline ends. This CDR3 has 15 residues. The DNA of the CDR3 is TGTGCCAGCAGCTTAGGCGGATACTCTGGAAACACCATATATTTT. It specifies CASSLGGYSGNTIYF.

The chain is built from TRBV20-1 and TRBJ2-1; 9 nucleotides align to TRBD2. Germline CDR1 reads DFQATT; CDR2 reads SNEGSKA (reference sequence). This CDR3 is 18 amino acids long. V was clipped by 1 base and J by 10 bases; unmatched bases: 20. CDR3 sequence reads: CSARGGRLAEPHYGEQFF. The CDR3 DNA reads as TGCAGTGCTAGAGGAGGGAGACTAGCGGAGCCCCACTATGGCGAGCAGTTCTTC.

Many counts were recorded for this clonotype. This chain uses TRBV7-2 with TRBJ2-1, with TRBD2 matching over 9 bases. Germline-derived CDR1 and CDR2 are SGHTA and FQGNSA. The CDR3 sequence is 15 residues long. V lost 1 base and J lost 7; bases outside the gene matches: 5. The CDR3 reads CASSLGGLAGNEQFF. CDR3 nucleotide sequence: TGTGCCAGCAGCTTAGGTGGTCTAGCGGGAAATGAGCAGTTCTTC.

The chain employs TRBV29-1 and TRBJ2-3; 12 nucleotides align to TRBD2. The CDR3 is 16 amino acids. V gave up 2 bases and J gave up 6 bases; unmatched junction bases: 9. Germline-derived CDR1 and CDR2 are SQVTM and ANQGSEA. DNA for the CDR3: TGCAGCGTTGAATTGGTGACTAGCGGGAGAATGGATACGCAGTATTTT. It translates to CSVELVTSGRMDTQYF.

The CDR3 sequence is CASSQAAVVNTEAFF. In nucleotides, the CDR3 is TGCGCCAGCAGCCAAGCAGCGGTCGTGAACACTGAAGCTTTCTTT. This sequence joins TRBV4-3 and TRBJ1-1; D is undetermined. Trimming left V 1 base short and J 0 bases short, with 9 bases between. The CDR3 is 15 amino acids. The germline V gene has CDR1 LGHNA and CDR2 YSLEER.

There are many counts of this clonotype. The chain recombines TRBV7-6 with TRBJ1-6; D not resolved. The CDR3 extends over 14 amino acids. The germline V and J ends were trimmed by 1 base and 7 bases, with 8 bases remaining between them. In germline, CDR1 is SGHVS, CDR2 FNYEAQ. In nucleotides, the CDR3 is TGTGCCAGCAGCTTAGAGGCAGGCAATTCACCCCTCCACTTT. Protein: CASSLEAGNSPLHF.

This chain uses TRBV7-2 with TRBJ2-7; 8 bases match TRBD2. CDR1 and CDR2 from the germline V gene are SGHTA and FQGNSA. V dropped 6 bases and J dropped 4; count of bases not matched to a gene: 8. The CDR3 loop spans 14 amino acids. The CDR3 spells CASRSGRGDYEQYF. CDR3 DNA: TGTGCCAGCAGGAGCGGGAGAGGGGATTACGAGCAGTACTTC.

This clonotype was counted only a few times. V gene TRBV28 combines with J gene TRBJ2-5, with D tentatively TRBD2 (6 bases). The CDR3 runs to 14 residues. The V end was cut by 2 bases, the J end by 4 bases, with 11 bases between. The germline CDR1 and CDR2 sequences are MDHEN and SYDVKM. CDR3 sequence reads: CASSLAGSRETQYF. The CDR3 DNA follows: TGTGCCAGCAGTTTAGCGGGGTCGAGAGAGACCCAGTACTTC.

This clonotype was seen a handful of times. This chain uses TRBV24-1 with TRBJ2-3, with 8 bases fitting TRBD1. V shed 4 bases, J shed 0 bases, and the junction held 5 bases outside the gene matches. The length of the CDR3 is 16 residues. Per germline, CDR1 KGHDR and CDR2 SFDVKD. The CDR3 loop reads CATSDRTGPSTDTQYF. As DNA, the CDR3 is TGTGCCACCAGTGACAGGACAGGGCCTAGCACAGATACGCAGTATTTT.

This clonotype turned up a few times. This sequence joins TRBV20-1 and TRBJ2-5; weak D call: TRBD2 (5 bases). Trimming stripped 4 bases from V and 5 bases from J, with 14 bases between. The CDR3 loop spans 13 amino acids. Germline CDR1 reads DFQATT; CDR2 reads SNEGSKA (reference sequence). Written as DNA, the CDR3 is TGCAGTGCTACCCCCCGGGATCGGGAGACCCAGTACTTC. Its translation: CSATPRDRETQYF.

The V call is TRBV29-1, the J call TRBJ2-3, with D perhaps TRBD2 (7 bases). This CDR3 region has 14 residues. Germline values: CDR1 SQVTM, CDR2 ANQGSEA. With 4 bases removed from V and 2 bases from J, the gap between germline ends came to 13 bases. CDR3 sequence (DNA): TGCAGCGTTGCGGGGGGCGTTCTCACAGATACGCAGTATTTT. This encodes CSVAGGVLTDTQYF.